This is a list of T cell receptor beta chains from one sample in a study of naive and memory T cell subsets. TCRdb processed the UMI-ligation and nested PCR reads anew with MiXCR; each CDR3 protein has one entry. The sample has around 160,000 distinct CDR3 sequences; about a sixth are singletons. The sequencing input was naive CD4+ T cells from blood. These receptor sequences come from a human donor in good health. Both conserved end residues are part of each CDR3. The order of the fields is J gene, clone size, V gene, D gene, CDR3 protein, CDR3 DNA. The D gene is left open where the match is weak. Size is omitted from some rows. Given values are once, few, many or a class for expanded clones.

>TRBJ1-1|-|TRBV12-3/TRBV12-4|TRBD1
CASSKDRENTEAFF
TGTGCCAGCAGCAAAGACAGGGAGAACACTGAAGCTTTCTTT
>TRBJ2-5|-|TRBV3-1|TRBD1
CASSLRDRQETQYF
TGTGCCAGCAGCCTCCGGGACAGACAAGAGACCCAGTACTTC
>TRBJ2-3|few|TRBV7-2|-
CASSFQVADTQYF
TGTGCCAGCAGCTTTCAGGTTGCAGATACGCAGTATTTT
>TRBJ2-7|-|TRBV29-1|-
CSVEVGTRPVTYEQYF
TGCAGCGTTGAAGTTGGTACAAGGCCTGTGACCTACGAGCAGTACTTC
>TRBJ2-2|few|TRBV3-1|-
CASSQGRTGELFF
TGTGCCAGCAGCCAAGGGCGGACCGGGGAGCTGTTTTTT
>TRBJ2-2|-|TRBV24-1|-
CATRGRNDGELFF
TGTGCCACCCGAGGGCGAAACGACGGGGAGCTGTTTTTT
>TRBJ1-2|many|TRBV18|-
CASSPPQGWGYTF
TGTGCCAGCTCACCACCCCAGGGATGGGGCTACACCTTC
>TRBJ1-4|few|TRBV7-2|-
CASGGPGQSGEKLFF
TGTGCCAGCGGAGGTCCGGGACAAAGTGGTGAAAAACTGTTTTTT
>TRBJ2-7|few|TRBV6-2/TRBV6-3|-
CASSRLRGLHEQYF
TGTGCCAGCAGCCGGCTTAGGGGATTGCACGAGCAGTACTTC
>TRBJ2-2|few|TRBV6-5|-
CASSRDTRELFF
TGTGCCAGCAGTCGGGACACTAGGGAGCTGTTTTTT
>TRBJ2-7|-|TRBV20-1|TRBD2
CSARPPGLAGVVQYF
TGCAGTGCTAGACCTCCGGGACTAGCGGGAGTTGTGCAGTACTTC
>TRBJ1-5|-|TRBV6-2/TRBV6-3|-
CASRSRDLASNQPQHF
TGTGCCAGCAGAAGCCGGGACCTCGCGAGCAATCAGCCCCAGCATTTT
>TRBJ2-1|few|TRBV20-1|TRBD2
CTPPPGLAAYNEQFF
TGCACCCCCCCACCTGGACTAGCGGCCTACAATGAGCAGTTCTTC
>TRBJ2-1|few|TRBV11-3|TRBD2
CASSIGTSGSLNEQFF
TGTGCCAGCAGCATAGGGACTAGCGGGAGTCTTAATGAGCAGTTCTTC
>TRBJ2-7|-|TRBV5-6|TRBD1
CASSPGTGNSYEQNF
TGTGCCAGCAGCCCGGGGACAGGGAACTCCTACGAGCAGAACTTC
>TRBJ2-1|-|TRBV7-2|TRBD2
CASSLLLAGAQADEQFF
TGTGCCAGCAGCCTTTTACTAGCGGGAGCTCAGGCGGATGAGCAGTTCTTC